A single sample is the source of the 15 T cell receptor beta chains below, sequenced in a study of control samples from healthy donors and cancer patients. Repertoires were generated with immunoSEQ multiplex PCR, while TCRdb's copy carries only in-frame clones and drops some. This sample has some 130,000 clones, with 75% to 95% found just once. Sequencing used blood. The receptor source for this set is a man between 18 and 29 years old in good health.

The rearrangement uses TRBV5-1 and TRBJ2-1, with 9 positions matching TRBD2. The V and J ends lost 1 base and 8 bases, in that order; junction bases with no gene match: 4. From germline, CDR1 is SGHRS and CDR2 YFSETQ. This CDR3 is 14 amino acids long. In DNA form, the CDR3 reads TGCGCCAGCAGCTTGCGCGGGGGGGCCGATGAGCAGTTCTTC. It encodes CASSLRGGADEQFF.

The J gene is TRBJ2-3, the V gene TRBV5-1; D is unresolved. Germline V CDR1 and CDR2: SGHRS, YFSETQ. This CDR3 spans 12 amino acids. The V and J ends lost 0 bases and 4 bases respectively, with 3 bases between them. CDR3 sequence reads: CASSLASDTQYF. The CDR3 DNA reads TGCGCCAGCAGCTTGGCCTCAGATACGCAGTATTTT.

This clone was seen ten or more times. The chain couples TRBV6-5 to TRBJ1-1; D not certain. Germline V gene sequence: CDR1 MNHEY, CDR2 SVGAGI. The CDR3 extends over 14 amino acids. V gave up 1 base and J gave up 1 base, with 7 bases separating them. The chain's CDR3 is CASSYLAGNTEAFF. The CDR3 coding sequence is TGTGCCAGCAGTTACTTGGCAGGGAACACTGAAGCTTTCTTT.

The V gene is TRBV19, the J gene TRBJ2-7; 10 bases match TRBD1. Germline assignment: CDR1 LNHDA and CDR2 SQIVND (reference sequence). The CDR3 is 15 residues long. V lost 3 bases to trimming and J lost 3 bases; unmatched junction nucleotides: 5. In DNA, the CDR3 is TGTGCCAGTAGTATCGGGACAGGGGCGATCTACGAGCAGTACTTC. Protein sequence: CASSIGTGAIYEQYF. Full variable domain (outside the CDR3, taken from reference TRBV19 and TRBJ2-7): DGGITQSPKYLFRKEGQNVTLSCEQNLNHDAMYWYRQDPGQGLRLIYYSQIVNDFQKGDIAEGYSVSREKKESFPLTVTSAQKNPTAFYLCASSIGTGAIYEQYFGPGTRLTVT.

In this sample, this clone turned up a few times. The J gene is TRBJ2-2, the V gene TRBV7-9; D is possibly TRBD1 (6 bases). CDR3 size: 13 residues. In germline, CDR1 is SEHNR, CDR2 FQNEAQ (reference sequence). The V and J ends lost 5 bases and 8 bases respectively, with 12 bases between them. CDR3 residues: CASSPTGPGELFF. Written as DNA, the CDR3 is TGTGCCAGCAGCCCCACAGGGCCTGGGGAGCTGTTTTTT. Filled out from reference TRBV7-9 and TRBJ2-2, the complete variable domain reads DTGVSQNPRHKITKRGQNVTFRCDPISEHNRLYWYRQTLGQGPEFLTYFQNEAQLEKSRLLSDRFSAERPKGSFSTLEIQRTEQGDSAMYLCASSPTGPGELFFGEGSRLTVL.

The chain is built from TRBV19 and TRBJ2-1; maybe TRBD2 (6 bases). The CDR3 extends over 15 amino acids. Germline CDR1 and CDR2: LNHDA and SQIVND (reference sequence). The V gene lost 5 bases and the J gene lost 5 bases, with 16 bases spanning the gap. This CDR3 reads CASSRAEGPHNEQFF. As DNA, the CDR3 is TGTGCCAGTAGTCGCGCGGAGGGACCTCACAATGAGCAGTTCTTC.

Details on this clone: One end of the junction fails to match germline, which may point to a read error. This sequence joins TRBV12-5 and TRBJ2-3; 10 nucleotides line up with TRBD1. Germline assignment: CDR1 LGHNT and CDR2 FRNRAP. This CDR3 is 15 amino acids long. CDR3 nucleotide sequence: TGTGCTAGTGGCTTGGGGACAGGGGGCACAGATACGCAGTATTTT. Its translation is CASGLGTGGTDTQYF.

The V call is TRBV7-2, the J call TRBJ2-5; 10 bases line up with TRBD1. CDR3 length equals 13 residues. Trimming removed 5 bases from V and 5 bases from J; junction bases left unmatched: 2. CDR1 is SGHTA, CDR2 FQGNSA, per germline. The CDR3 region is CASSPGQGETQYF. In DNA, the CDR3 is TGTGCCAGCAGCCCGGGACAGGGGGAGACCCAGTACTTC.

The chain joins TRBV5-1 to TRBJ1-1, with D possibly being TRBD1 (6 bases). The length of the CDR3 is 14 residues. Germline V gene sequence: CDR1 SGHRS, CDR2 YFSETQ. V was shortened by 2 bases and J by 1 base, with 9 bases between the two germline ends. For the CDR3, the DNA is TGCGCCAGCAGCTTTTCCAGGGGGAACACTGAAGCTTTCTTT. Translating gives CASSFSRGNTEAFF.

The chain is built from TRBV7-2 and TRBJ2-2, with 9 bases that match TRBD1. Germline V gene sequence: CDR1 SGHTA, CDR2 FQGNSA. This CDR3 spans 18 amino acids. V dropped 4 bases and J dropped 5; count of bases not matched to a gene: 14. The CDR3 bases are TGTGCCAGCAGCTCAATAGGGACAGGGATGGTTAGGACCGGGGAGCTGTTTTTT. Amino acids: CASSSIGTGMVRTGELFF.

The DNA for the CDR3 is TGTGCCAGCAGTTTATCGACAGGGGGCGGCTATGGCTACACCTTC. Translated: CASSLSTGGGYGYTF. The rearrangement joins TRBV27 to TRBJ1-2; the match to TRBD1 covers 10 bases. This CDR3 has 15 residues. Germline V gives CDR1 MNHEY, CDR2 SMNVEV (reference sequence). V shed 0 bases, J shed 4 bases, and the junction held 2 bases outside the gene matches.

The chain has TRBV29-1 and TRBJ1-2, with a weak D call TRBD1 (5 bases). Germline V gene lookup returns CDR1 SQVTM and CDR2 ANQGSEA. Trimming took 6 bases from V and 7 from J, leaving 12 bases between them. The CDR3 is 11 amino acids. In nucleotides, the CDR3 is TGCAGCGTCCAGCTCGGGGGTGGCTACACCTTC. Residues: CSVQLGGGYTF.

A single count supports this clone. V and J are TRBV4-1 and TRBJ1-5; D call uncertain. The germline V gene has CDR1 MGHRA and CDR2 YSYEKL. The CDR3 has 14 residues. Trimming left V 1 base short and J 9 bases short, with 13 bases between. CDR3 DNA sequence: TGCGCCAGCAGCCAAGGGAGCAGGATCGGGCCCCAGCATTTT. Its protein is CASSQGSRIGPQHF.

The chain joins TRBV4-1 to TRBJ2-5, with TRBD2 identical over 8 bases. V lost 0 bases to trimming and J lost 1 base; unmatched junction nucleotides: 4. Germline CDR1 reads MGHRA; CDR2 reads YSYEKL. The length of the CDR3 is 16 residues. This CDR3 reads CASSQDGGGLQETQYF. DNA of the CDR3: TGCGCCAGCAGCCAAGATGGCGGGGGGCTCCAAGAGACCCAGTACTTC.

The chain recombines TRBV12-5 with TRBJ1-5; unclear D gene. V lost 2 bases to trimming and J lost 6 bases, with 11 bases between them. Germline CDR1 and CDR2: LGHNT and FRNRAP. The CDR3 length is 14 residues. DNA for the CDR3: TGTGCTAGTGGTTTGAGTGGGTCTACTCAGCCCCAGCATTTT. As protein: CASGLSGSTQPQHF.